This T cell receptor (beta chain) appears in the sequencing data of a study of vaccination effects on CD4 cells after COVID-19. CD4+ T cells specific for antigen were expanded with viral peptide pools by the ViraFEST assay before sequencing. CD4+ T cell isolation took place after approximately ten days of culture. The vaccine recipients had no prior SARS-CoV-2 infection, with negative nucleocapsid antibodies. The method was immunoSEQ multiplex PCR; TCRdb's version includes in-frame clones alone and lacks a portion of them. The table shows about 73,000 clones, with approximately 74% occurring only once. The germline gives CDR1 SGHTA, CDR2 FQGNSA. Trimming took off 0 bases at V and 4 bases at J, with 9 bases between the two ends. The CDR3 has 14 amino acids. For this clone: Its target is unknown. The same CDR3 arises from other DNA sequences in this sample as well.

This material consisted of CD4+ T cells from PBMCs cultured with HCoV-NL63 spike peptides, taken before COVID-19 vaccination. The clonotype originates from a human donor who received a COVID-19 vaccine. The chain is built from TRBV7-2 and TRBJ2-5; possibly TRBD1 for D (5 bases). The CDR3 DNA reads TGTGCCAGCAGCTTAGCGGGGCGCGGAGAGACCCAGTACTTC. Its translation is CASSLAGRGETQYF.